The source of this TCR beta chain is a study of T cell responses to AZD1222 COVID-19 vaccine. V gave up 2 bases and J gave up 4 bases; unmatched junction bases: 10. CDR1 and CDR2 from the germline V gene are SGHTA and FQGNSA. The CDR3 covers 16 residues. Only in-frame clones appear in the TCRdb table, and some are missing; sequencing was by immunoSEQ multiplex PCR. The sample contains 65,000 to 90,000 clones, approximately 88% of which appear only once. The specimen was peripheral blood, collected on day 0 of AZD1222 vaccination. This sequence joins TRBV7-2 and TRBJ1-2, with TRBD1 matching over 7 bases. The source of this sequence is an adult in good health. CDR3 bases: TGTGCCAGCAGCTTATCAGGGGGGGTCTATGGCTATGGCTACACCTTC. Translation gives CASSLSGGVYGYGYTF. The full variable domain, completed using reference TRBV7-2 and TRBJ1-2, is GAGVSQSPSNKVTEKGKDVELRCDPISGHTALYWYRQSLGQGLEFLIYFQGNSAPDKSGLPSDRFSAERTGGSVSTLTIQRTQQEDSAVYLCASSLSGGVYGYGYTFGSGTRLTVV.